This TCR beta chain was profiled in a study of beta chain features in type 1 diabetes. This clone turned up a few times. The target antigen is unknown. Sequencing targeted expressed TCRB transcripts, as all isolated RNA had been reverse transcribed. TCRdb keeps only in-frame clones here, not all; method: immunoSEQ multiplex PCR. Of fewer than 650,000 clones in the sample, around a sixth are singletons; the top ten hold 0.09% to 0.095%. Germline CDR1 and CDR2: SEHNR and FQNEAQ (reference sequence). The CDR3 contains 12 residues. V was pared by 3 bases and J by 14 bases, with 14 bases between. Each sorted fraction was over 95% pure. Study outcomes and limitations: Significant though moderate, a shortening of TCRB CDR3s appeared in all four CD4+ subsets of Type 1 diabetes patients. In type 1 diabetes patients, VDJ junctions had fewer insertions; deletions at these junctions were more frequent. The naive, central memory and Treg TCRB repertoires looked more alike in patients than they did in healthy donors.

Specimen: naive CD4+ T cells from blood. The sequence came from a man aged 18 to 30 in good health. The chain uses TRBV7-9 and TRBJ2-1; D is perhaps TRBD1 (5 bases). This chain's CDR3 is CASSLFQGGEFF. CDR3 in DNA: TGTGCCAGCAGCTTGTTTCAGGGTGGGGAGTTCTTC.